Each of the 24 T cell receptor beta chains below was sequenced from the same sample in a study of CD8 T cell repertoires and HIV-1 epitope variants. The method was immunoSEQ multiplex PCR; TCRdb's version includes in-frame clones alone and lacks a portion of them. The sample carries approximately 1,800 clones, roughly 72% recorded once. No antigens are known for them. The sequenced material came from cultured CD8+ T cells derived from PBMCs. These receptors all stem from a male donor with HIV.

By its share, this clone is large. The chain combines TRBV7-9 with TRBJ2-7; tentatively, D is TRBD2 (6 bases). From germline, CDR1 is SEHNR and CDR2 FQNEAQ (reference sequence). The V gene lost 2 bases and the J gene lost 6 bases, with 8 bases spanning the gap. The CDR3 sequence is 12 residues long. The chain's CDR3 is CASSLRAGEQYF. DNA for the CDR3: TGTGCCAGCAGCTTACGAGCGGGCGAGCAGTACTTC.

The J gene is TRBJ1-2, the V gene TRBV4-3; D perhaps matches TRBD1 (6 bases). The germline CDR1 and CDR2 sequences are LGHNA and YSLEER. The CDR3 covers 15 residues. The V end lost 3 bases, the J end lost 2 bases, and 13 bases lay between the germline ends. The DNA for the CDR3 is TGCGCCAGCAGCCAGTCGCGGGGGCTGAACTATGGCTACACCTTC. Translating gives CASSQSRGLNYGYTF.

The V and J genes are TRBV27 and TRBJ2-7; D is perhaps TRBD2 (6 bases). V lost 4 bases to trimming and J lost 2 bases, with 9 bases between them. Germline values: CDR1 MNHEY, CDR2 SMNVEV (reference sequence). CDR3 length: 13 amino acids. The CDR3 loop is CASSSGDTYEQYF. The CDR3 nucleotides read TGTGCCAGCAGTTCGGGAGATACCTACGAGCAGTACTTC.

V usage is TRBV28 and J usage is TRBJ2-5; 8 bases are shared with TRBD1. The ends lost 6 bases at V and 0 bases at J; junction bases unmatched: 6. This CDR3 is built from 15 residues. Germline V CDR1 and CDR2: MDHEN, SYDVKM. CDR3 protein: CASSSQDRDQETQYF. The CDR3 coding sequence is TGTGCCAGCAGCTCCCAGGACAGGGACCAAGAGACCCAGTACTTC.

The gene calls are TRBV15 and TRBJ2-7; 7 bases align to TRBD1. After removal of 3 bases from V and 5 bases from J, the junction contained 4 bases not matched to a gene. Germline assignment: CDR1 LNHNV and CDR2 YYDKDF (reference sequence). The CDR3 totals 13 residues. The CDR3: CATSRNRGHEQYF. In nucleotides, the CDR3 is TGTGCCACCAGCAGGAACAGGGGTCACGAGCAGTACTTC.

The chain employs TRBV5-5 and TRBJ2-1; 10 bases line up with TRBD2. With V trimmed by 4 bases and J by 2 bases, 6 bases remained unmatched. The germline gives CDR1 SGHKS, CDR2 YYEKEE (reference sequence). The length of the CDR3 is 16 residues. CDR3 DNA sequence: TGTGCCAGCAGCGTAGCGGGAGGCCCCCCCTACAATGAGCAGTTCTTC. Translated: CASSVAGGPPYNEQFF.

The rearrangement joins TRBV27 to TRBJ1-4; D call uncertain. The germline gives CDR1 MNHEY, CDR2 SMNVEV (reference sequence). This CDR3 is 13 amino acids long. V was cut by 6 bases and J by 5 bases, with 10 bases left in between. The CDR3: CASRRRLNEKLFF. The CDR3 DNA is TGTGCCAGCAGACGACGGCTGAATGAAAAACTGTTTTTT.

The rearrangement uses TRBV9 and TRBJ1-2; 8 positions agree with TRBD1. The CDR3 is 12 amino acids. V trimming: 6 bases; J trimming: 5 bases; junction bases outside the gene matches: 3. Germline V gene data show CDR1 as SGDLS and CDR2 as YYNGEE. DNA for the CDR3: TGTGCCAGCAACCAGGGGGCTTATGGCTACACCTTC. Translated, it gives CASNQGAYGYTF.

The CDR3 region has the DNA TGCGCCAGCAGCCAGACAGGGGGCTCTGGGGCCAACGTCCTGACTTTC. Translation gives CASSQTGGSGANVLTF. The chain joins TRBV4-3 to TRBJ2-6; 9 nucleotides match TRBD1. Germline V gene data show CDR1 as LGHNA and CDR2 as YSLEER. The V and J ends lost 3 bases and 0 bases, in that order; junction bases with no gene match: 0. CDR3 length: 16 amino acids.

The chain employs TRBV4-3 and TRBJ1-1; no clear D gene. The V gene lost 0 bases and the J gene lost 4 bases, with 9 bases spanning the gap. Germline V gene data show CDR1 as LGHNA and CDR2 as YSLEER. The CDR3 loop spans 14 amino acids. CDR3 amino acids: CASSQESGGTEAFF. Written as DNA, the CDR3 is TGCGCCAGCAGCCAAGAGTCTGGCGGCACTGAAGCTTTCTTT.

V gene TRBV27 combines with J gene TRBJ2-7; 7 positions agree with TRBD2. Trimming took 1 base from V and 0 from J; bases not matched to a gene: 0. The germline V gene has CDR1 MNHEY and CDR2 SMNVEV (reference sequence). CDR3 size: 14 residues. CDR3 sequence reads: CASSLWGGSYEQYF. CDR3 nucleotide sequence: TGTGCCAGCAGTTTATGGGGGGGCTCCTACGAGCAGTACTTC.

The V and J genes are TRBV5-6 and TRBJ2-7, with TRBD1 matching over 8 bases. Germline CDR1 reads SGHDT; CDR2 reads YYEEEE. V lost 3 bases, J lost 4 bases, and 12 bases stayed unmatched. The CDR3 runs 16 residues. CDR3 loop: CASSWQSTRGLYEQYF. As DNA, the CDR3 is TGTGCCAGCAGCTGGCAGTCGACCAGGGGGCTATACGAGCAGTACTTC.

The rearrangement links TRBV18 to TRBJ1-1, with D possibly being TRBD1 (5 bases). V lost 3 bases to trimming and J lost 2 bases, with 16 bases between them. The CDR3 is 16 amino acids. Looked up from germline, CDR1 is KGHSH and CDR2 is LQKENI. Here the CDR3 reads CASSPRDLLGNTEAFF. DNA of the CDR3: TGTGCCAGCTCACCCCGGGACCTATTAGGAAACACTGAAGCTTTCTTT.

V gene TRBV6-5 combines with J gene TRBJ2-6, with no clear D. The germline gives CDR1 MNHEY, CDR2 SVGAGI. The CDR3 runs 15 residues. Trimming shortened V by 0 bases and J by 0 bases, and 3 bases separated the two germline ends. CDR3 sequence: CASSYSFSGANVLTF. As DNA, the CDR3 is TGTGCCAGCAGTTACTCCTTCTCTGGGGCCAACGTCCTGACTTTC.

The chain recombines TRBV7-8 with TRBJ1-2; 7 nucleotides align to TRBD1. There are 17 residues in the CDR3. Per the germline V gene, CDR1 is SGHVS and CDR2 is FQNEAQ. V shed 1 base and J 2 bases; nucleotides not matched to a gene: 10. CDR3 region: CASSLGGPGTANYGYTF. The CDR3 coding sequence is TGTGCCAGCAGCTTAGGGGGTCCCGGGACAGCCAACTATGGCTACACCTTC. Combining the CDR3 with reference TRBV7-8 and TRBJ1-2 gives the whole variable domain GAGVSQSPRYKVAKRGQDVALRCDPISGHVSLFWYQQALGQGPEFLTYFQNEAQLDKSGLPSDRFFAERPEGSVSTLKIQRTQQEDSAVYLCASSLGGPGTANYGYTFGSGTRLTVV.

The chain employs TRBV5-1 and TRBJ2-1; 10 nucleotides align to TRBD2. The J segment lost 4 bases and the V segment lost 0 bases, leaving 13 bases of the junction unmatched. CDR3 length equals 19 residues. Germline CDR1 SGHRS, CDR2 YFSETQ. This CDR3 is CASSLEASGGIPSYNEQFF. In DNA, the CDR3 is TGCGCCAGCAGCTTGGAGGCTAGCGGGGGAATACCTTCGTACAATGAGCAGTTCTTC.

The chain carries TRBV19 and TRBJ2-4; TRBD1 matches 7 bases. From germline, CDR1 is LNHDA and CDR2 SQIVND (reference sequence). This CDR3 is 15 amino acids long. With V trimmed by 2 bases and J by 9 bases, 10 bases remained unmatched. DNA of the CDR3: TGTGCCAGTAGTATAAGCGACAGGGCGTTGGGCATTCAGTACTTC. Translated, it gives CASSISDRALGIQYF.

The CDR3 reads CASSHTGDSEAFF. The CDR3 DNA reads TGTGCCAGCAGCCATACAGGGGACTCTGAAGCTTTCTTT. The rearrangement links TRBV13 to TRBJ1-1, with TRBD1 matching over 7 bases. Germline values: CDR1 PRHDT, CDR2 FYEKMQ (reference sequence). The length of the CDR3 is 13 residues. V lost 5 bases and J lost 6; bases outside the gene matches: 6.

This sequence joins TRBV28 and TRBJ1-3, with D tentatively TRBD1 (6 bases). Between the trimmed V and J ends, which lost 1 base and 4 bases, there was a span of 17 bases. There are 17 residues in the CDR3. Germline CDR1 reads MDHEN; CDR2 reads SYDVKM. CDR3 sequence reads: CASSLYQGHLEGNTIYF. The CDR3 DNA sequence: TGTGCCAGCAGTTTATATCAGGGGCATCTTGAAGGAAACACCATATATTTT.

The rearrangement links TRBV7-9 to TRBJ2-1, with 10 positions matching TRBD2. V was clipped by 5 bases and J by 7 bases; unmatched bases: 8. This CDR3 is 15 amino acids long. Per the germline V gene, CDR1 is SEHNR and CDR2 is FQNEAQ (reference sequence). CDR3 amino acids: CASSVTSGEGNEQFF. In DNA form, the CDR3 reads TGTGCCAGCAGCGTCACTAGCGGGGAGGGGAATGAGCAGTTCTTC.

This clone was counted between two and nine times. The chain links TRBV6-5 to TRBJ2-6, with TRBD1 matching 8 bases. The CDR3 runs to 16 residues. V shed 2 bases, J shed 0 bases, and the junction held 0 bases outside the gene matches. Germline CDR1 is MNHEY and CDR2 is SVGAGI. DNA for the CDR3: TGTGCCAGCAGTTACACAGGGGGCTCTGGGGCCAACGTCCTGACTTTC. Translated: CASSYTGGSGANVLTF.

The chain couples TRBV5-5 to TRBJ1-1; TRBD1 aligns across 9 bases. The V gene end was trimmed by 5 bases and the J gene end by 3 bases; junction bases not matched to a gene: 2. CDR3 size: 13 residues. Germline loops: CDR1 SGHKS, CDR2 YYEKEE (reference sequence). This CDR3 reads CASSRTGDTEAFF. DNA of the CDR3: TGTGCCAGCAGTCGGACAGGGGACACTGAAGCTTTCTTT.

This clone was counted once. The chain uses TRBV5-6 and TRBJ1-3, with D tentatively TRBD1 (5 bases). Trimming left V 1 base short and J 4 bases short, with 15 bases between. This CDR3 region has 16 residues. Per the germline V gene, CDR1 is SGHDT and CDR2 is YYEEEE. The CDR3 is CASSLSAWGPGNTIYF. In DNA, the CDR3 is TGTGCCAGCAGCTTGTCAGCATGGGGACCGGGAAACACCATATATTTT. The full variable domain, its missing parts supplied by reference TRBV5-6 and TRBJ1-3, is DAGVTQSPTHLIKTRGQQVTLRCSPKSGHDTVSWYQQALGQGPQFIFQYYEEEERQRGNFPDRFSGHQFPNYSSELNVNALLLGDSALYLCASSLSAWGPGNTIYFGEGSWLTVV.

This clone was counted only a few times. The chain recombines TRBV10-3 with TRBJ1-1; the D is unclear. Germline V gives CDR1 ENHRY, CDR2 SYGVKD. Trimming took 10 bases from V and 0 from J, leaving 15 bases between them. The CDR3 covers 14 residues. CDR3 bases: TGTGCCACCTCGGAGGGCGGAGTGAACACTGAAGCTTTCTTT. This codes for CATSEGGVNTEAFF.